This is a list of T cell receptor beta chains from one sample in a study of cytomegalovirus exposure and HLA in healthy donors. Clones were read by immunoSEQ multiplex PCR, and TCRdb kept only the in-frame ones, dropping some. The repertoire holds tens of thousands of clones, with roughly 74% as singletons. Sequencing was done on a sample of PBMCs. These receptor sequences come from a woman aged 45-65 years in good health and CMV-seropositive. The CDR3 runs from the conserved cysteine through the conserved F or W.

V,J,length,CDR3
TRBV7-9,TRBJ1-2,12,CGTPAGNYGYTF
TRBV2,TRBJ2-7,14,CASRVGLAGVEQYF
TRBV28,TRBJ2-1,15,CASSLTGGQYNEQFF
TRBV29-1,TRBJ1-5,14,CSVRTGTSNQPQHF
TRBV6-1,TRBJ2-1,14,CASSDRAGTNEQFF
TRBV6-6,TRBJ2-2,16,CASRGPGQGRTGELFF
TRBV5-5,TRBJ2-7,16,CASTPGPGAIAYEQYF
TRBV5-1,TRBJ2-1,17,CASSLTTLAASNNEQFF
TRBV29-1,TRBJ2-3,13,CSPVVGRGYTQYF
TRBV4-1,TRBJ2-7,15,CASSQTGGRGYEQYF
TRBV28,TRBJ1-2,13,CASSSSGEGGYTF
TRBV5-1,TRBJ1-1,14,CASSAGQMNTEAFF
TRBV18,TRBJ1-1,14,CASSRTGMNTEAFF
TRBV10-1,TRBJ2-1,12,CASSEFSHEQFF
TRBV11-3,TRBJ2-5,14,CASSPREFGETQYF
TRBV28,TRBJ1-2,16,CASSLVQGGSNYGYTF
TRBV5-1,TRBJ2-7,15,CASSGTGTGDYEQYF
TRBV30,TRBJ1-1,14,CAWSHRDRGVEAFF
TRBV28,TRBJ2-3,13,CASSWASTDTQYF
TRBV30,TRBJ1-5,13,CAWSYSSNQPQHF
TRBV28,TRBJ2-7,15,CASSSTGVSSYEQYF
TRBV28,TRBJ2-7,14,CASSLIRTGYEQYF
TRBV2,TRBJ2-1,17,CASSPPGLAGGYNEQFF
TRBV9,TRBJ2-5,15,CASSRLAGGGETQYF
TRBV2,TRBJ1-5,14,CASSNHAEDQPQHF
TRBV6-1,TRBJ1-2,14,CASSEAQGDNGYTF
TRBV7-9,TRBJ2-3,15,CASSISAGVIDTQYF
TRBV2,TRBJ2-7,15,CASTKESGDRYEQYF
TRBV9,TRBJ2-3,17,CASSVDFARGFPDTQYF
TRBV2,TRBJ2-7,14,CASRARTSGYEQYF
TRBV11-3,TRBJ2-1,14,CASSLSRGYNEQFF
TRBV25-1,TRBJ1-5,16,CASSEGGQASNQPQHF
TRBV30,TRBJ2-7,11,CAWSGYYEQYF